This T cell receptor beta chain stems from a study of blood T cells in healthy people across ages. A J-beta primer mix and a sample-barcoded 5' primer were used in a second PCR of about 6 to 12 cycles. Via MiXCR, TCRdb re-called the 5' RACE reads, giving one row per CDR3 protein. This sample has nearly 800,000 distinct CDR3 sequences, with 20% to 30% found just once. The CDR3 loop spans 13 amino acids. V was pared by 1 base and J by 5 bases, with 3 bases of the junction left unmatched. The germline CDR1 and CDR2 sequences are DFQATT and SNEGSKA (reference sequence). These same data were also listed under a study on T cells of mothers and their children.

The receptor comes from a boy younger than 18 in good health. The sequenced sample was blood. The rearrangement uses TRBV20-1 and TRBJ2-3, with 7 bases matching TRBD1. The CDR3 loop reads CSARGGGQDTQYF. In DNA form, the CDR3 reads TGCAGTGCTAGAGGAGGGGGCCAAGATACGCAGTATTTT.